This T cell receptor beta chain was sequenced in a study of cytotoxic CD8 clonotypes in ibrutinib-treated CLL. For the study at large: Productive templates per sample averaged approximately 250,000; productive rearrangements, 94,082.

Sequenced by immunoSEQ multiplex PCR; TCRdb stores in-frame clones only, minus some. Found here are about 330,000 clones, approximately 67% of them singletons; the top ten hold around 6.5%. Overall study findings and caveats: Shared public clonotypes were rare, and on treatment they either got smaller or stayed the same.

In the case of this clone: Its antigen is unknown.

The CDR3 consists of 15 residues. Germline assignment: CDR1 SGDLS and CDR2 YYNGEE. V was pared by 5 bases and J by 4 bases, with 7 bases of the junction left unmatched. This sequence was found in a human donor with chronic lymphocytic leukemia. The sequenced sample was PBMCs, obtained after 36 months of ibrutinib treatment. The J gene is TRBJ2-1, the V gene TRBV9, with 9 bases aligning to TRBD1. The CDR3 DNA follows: TGTGCCAGCAGTGATGGGGACAGGGCGTACAATGAGCAGTTCTTC. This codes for CASSDGDRAYNEQFF.